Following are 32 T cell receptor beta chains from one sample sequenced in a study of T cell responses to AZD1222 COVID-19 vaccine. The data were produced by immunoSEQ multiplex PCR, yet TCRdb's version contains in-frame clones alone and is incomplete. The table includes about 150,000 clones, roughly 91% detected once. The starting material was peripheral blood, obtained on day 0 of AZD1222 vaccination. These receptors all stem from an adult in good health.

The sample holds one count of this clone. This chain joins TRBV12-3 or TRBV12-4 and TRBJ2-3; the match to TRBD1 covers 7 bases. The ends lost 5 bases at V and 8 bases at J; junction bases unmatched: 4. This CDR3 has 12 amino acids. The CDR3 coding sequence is TGTGCCAGCAGTCTGCCAGGGGGTACGCAGTATTTT. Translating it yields CASSLPGGTQYF.

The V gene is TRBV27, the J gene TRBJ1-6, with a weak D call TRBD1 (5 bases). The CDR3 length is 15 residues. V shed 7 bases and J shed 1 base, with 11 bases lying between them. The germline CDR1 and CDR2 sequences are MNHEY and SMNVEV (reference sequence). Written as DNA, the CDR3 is TGTGCCAGCAAACAACAGGAGTCCTATAATTCACCCCTCCACTTT. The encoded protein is CASKQQESYNSPLHF.

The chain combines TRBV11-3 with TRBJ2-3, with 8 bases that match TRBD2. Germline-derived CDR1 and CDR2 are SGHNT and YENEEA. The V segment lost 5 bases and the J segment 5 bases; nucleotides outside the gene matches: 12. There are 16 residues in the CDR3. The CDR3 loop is CASSKGAGGSEDTQYF. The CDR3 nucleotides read TGTGCCAGCAGCAAAGGGGCGGGAGGATCCGAAGATACGCAGTATTTT.

CDR3 coding DNA: TGTGCCAGTAGTTCCGGGGACTCTGGAAACACCATATATTTT. Translating it yields CASSSGDSGNTIYF. The chain is built from TRBV19 and TRBJ1-3, with D unclear. The CDR3 length is 14 residues. Trimming took off 5 bases at V and 0 bases at J, with 8 bases between the two ends. In germline, CDR1 is LNHDA, CDR2 SQIVND (reference sequence).

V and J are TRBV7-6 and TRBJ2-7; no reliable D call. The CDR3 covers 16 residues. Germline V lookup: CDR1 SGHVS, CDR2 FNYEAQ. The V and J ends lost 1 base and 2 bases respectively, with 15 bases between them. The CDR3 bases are TGTGCCAGCAGCTTAGGTAGGCCGCCGGAGCCCTACGAGCAGTACTTC. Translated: CASSLGRPPEPYEQYF.

CDR3 region: CASSYSDRGGETQYF. For the CDR3, the DNA is TGTGCCAGCAGTTACTCCGACAGGGGGGGAGAGACCCAGTACTTC. V usage is TRBV6-6 and J usage is TRBJ2-5; 9 bases are shared with TRBD1. CDR1 is MNHNY, CDR2 SVGAGI, per germline (reference sequence). V shed 0 bases, J shed 4 bases, and the junction held 3 bases outside the gene matches. The CDR3 spans 15 residues.

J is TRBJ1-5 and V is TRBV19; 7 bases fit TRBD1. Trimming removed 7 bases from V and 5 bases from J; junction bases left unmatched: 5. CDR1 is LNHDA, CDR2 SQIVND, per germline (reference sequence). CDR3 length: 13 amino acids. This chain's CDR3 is CASNRQGHQPQHF. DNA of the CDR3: TGTGCCAGTAATCGACAGGGACATCAGCCCCAGCATTTT.

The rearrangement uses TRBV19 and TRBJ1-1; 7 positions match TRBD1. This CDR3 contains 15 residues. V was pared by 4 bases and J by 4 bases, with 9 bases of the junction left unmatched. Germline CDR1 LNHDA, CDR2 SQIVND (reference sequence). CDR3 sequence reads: CASSSQTGISTEAFF. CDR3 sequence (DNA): TGTGCCAGTAGTAGTCAGACAGGGATCAGCACTGAAGCTTTCTTT.

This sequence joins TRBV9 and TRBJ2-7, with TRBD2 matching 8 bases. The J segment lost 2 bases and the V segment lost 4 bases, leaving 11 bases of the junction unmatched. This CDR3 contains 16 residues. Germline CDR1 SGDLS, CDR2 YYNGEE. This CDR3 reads CASSPQAGVIPYEQYF. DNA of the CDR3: TGTGCCAGCAGCCCCCAAGCGGGGGTGATCCCCTACGAGCAGTACTTC.

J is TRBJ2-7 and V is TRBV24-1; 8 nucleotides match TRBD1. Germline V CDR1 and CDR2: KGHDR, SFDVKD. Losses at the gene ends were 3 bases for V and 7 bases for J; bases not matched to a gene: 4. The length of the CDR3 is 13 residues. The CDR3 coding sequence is TGTGCCACCAGTGATCGGACAGGGTGGGAGCAGTACTTC. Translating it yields CATSDRTGWEQYF.

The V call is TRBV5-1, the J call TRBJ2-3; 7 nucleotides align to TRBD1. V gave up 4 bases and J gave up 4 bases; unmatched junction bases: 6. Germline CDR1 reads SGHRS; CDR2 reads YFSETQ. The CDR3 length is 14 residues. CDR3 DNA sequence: TGCGCCAGCAGCAACAGACAGGGTTCAGATACGCAGTATTTT. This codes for CASSNRQGSDTQYF.

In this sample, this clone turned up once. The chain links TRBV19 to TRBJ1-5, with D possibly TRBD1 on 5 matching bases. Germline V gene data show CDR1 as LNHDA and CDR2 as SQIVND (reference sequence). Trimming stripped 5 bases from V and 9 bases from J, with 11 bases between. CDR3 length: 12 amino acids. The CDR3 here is CASSLLGRPQHF. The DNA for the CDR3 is TGTGCCAGTAGTTTACTGGGGCGGCCCCAGCATTTT.

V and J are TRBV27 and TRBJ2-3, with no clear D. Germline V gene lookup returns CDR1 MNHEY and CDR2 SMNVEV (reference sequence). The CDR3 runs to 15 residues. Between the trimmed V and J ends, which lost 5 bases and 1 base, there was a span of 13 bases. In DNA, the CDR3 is TGTGCCAGCAGTCCCGACTTAACTCGCACAGATACGCAGTATTTT. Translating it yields CASSPDLTRTDTQYF.

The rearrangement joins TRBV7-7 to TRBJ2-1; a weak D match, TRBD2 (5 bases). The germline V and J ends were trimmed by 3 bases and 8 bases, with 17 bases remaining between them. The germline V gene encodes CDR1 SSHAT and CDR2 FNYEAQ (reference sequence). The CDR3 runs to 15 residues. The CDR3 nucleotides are TGTGCCAGCAGCTTTTTTCCGGGGTCGGTCGATGAGCAGTTCTTC. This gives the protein CASSFFPGSVDEQFF.

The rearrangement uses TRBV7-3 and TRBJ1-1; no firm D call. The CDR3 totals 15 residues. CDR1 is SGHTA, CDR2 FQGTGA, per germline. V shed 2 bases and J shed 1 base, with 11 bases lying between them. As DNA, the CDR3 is TGTGCCAGCAGCTTAGAGGCCAGGAGGAACACTGAAGCTTTCTTT. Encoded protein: CASSLEARRNTEAFF.

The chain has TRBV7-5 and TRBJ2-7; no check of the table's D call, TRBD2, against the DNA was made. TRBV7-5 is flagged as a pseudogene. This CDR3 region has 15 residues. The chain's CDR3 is CARTPSWGDAYEQYF. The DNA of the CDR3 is TGTGCCAGAACCCCATCGTGGGGGGATGCCTACGAGCAGTACTTC.

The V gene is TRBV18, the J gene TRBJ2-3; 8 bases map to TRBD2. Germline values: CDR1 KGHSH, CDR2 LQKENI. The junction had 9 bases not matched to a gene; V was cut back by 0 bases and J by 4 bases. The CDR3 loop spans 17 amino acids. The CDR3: CASSPPSEAGVADTQYF. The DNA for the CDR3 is TGTGCCAGCTCACCACCGAGTGAAGCGGGAGTAGCAGATACGCAGTATTTT.

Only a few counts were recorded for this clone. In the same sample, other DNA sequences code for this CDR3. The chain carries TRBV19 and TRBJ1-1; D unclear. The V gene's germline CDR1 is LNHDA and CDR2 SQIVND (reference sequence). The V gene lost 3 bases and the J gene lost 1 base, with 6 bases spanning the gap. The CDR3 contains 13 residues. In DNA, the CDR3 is TGTGCCAGTAGTATCTCCCGGAACACTGAAGCTTTCTTT. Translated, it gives CASSISRNTEAFF.

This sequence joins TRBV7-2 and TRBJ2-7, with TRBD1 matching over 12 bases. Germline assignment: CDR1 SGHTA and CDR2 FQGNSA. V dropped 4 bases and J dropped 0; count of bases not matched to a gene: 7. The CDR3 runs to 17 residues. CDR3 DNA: TGTGCCAGCAGCTCCGGGACAGGGGGCTCATCCTCCTACGAGCAGTACTTC. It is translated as CASSSGTGGSSSYEQYF.

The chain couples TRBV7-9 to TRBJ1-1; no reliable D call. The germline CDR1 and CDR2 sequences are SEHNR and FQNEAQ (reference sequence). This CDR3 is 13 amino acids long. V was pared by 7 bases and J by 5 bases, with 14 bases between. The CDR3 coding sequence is TGTGCCAGCACATCTCGGCCTTGGACTGAAGCTTTCTTT. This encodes CASTSRPWTEAFF. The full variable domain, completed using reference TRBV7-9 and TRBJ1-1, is DTGVSQNPRHKITKRGQNVTFRCDPISEHNRLYWYRQTLGQGPEFLTYFQNEAQLEKSRLLSDRFSAERPKGSFSTLEIQRTEQGDSAMYLCASTSRPWTEAFFGQGTRLTVV.

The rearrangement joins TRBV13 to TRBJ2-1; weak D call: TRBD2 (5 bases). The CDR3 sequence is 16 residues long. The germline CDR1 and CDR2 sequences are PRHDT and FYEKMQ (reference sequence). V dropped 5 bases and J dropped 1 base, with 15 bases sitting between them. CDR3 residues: CASSRPGGSSYNEQFF. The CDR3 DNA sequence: TGTGCCAGCAGCCGCCCGGGCGGGTCGTCCTACAATGAGCAGTTCTTC.

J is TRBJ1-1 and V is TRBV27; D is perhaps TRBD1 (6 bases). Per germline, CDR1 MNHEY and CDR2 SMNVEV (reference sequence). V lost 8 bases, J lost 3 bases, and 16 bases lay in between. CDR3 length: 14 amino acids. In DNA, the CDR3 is TGTGCCAGCGGTGTCAACAGGGTGGACACTGAAGCTTTCTTT. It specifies CASGVNRVDTEAFF.

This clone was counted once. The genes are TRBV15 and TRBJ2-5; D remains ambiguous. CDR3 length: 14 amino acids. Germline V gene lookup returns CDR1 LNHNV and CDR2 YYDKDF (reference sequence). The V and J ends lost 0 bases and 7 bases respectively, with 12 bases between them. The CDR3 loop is CATSRDADEVTQYF. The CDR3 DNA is TGTGCCACCAGCAGAGATGCGGATGAGGTGACCCAGTACTTC.

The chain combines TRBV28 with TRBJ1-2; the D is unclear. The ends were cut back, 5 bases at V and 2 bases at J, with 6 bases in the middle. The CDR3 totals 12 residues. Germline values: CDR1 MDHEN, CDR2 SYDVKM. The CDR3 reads CASSGRNYGYTF. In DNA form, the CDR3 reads TGTGCCAGCAGTGGCAGAAACTATGGCTACACCTTC.

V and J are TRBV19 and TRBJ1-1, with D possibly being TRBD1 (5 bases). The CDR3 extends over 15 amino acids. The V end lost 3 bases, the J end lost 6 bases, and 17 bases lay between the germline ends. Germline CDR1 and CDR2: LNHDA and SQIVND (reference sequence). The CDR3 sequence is CASSMQAGSGAEAFF. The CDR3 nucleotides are TGTGCCAGTAGTATGCAGGCAGGGTCCGGCGCTGAAGCTTTCTTT.

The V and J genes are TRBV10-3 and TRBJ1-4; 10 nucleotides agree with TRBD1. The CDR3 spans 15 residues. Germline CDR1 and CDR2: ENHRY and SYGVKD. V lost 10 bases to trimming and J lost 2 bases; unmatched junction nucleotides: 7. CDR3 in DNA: TGTGCCACTTCCCGGGACAGGGGTACTAATGAAAAACTGTTTTTT. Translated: CATSRDRGTNEKLFF.

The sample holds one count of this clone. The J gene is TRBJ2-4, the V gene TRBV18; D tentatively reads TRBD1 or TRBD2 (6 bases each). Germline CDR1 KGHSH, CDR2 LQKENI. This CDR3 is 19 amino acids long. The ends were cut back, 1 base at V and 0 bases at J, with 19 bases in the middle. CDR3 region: CASSPLPRPGGQAKNIQYF. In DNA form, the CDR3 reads TGTGCCAGCTCACCACTTCCCAGGCCTGGGGGGCAAGCCAAAAACATTCAGTACTTC.

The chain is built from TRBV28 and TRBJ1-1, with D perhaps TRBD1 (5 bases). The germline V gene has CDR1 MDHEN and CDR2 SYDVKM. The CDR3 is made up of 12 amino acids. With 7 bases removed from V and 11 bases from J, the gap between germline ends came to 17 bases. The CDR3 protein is CASTLIQGTAFF. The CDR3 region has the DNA TGTGCCAGCACCCTAATCCAGGGCACGGCTTTCTTT. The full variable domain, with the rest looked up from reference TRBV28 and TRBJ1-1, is DVKVTQSSRYLVKRTGEKVFLECVQDMDHENMFWYRQDPGLGLRLIYFSYDVKMKEKGDIPEGYSVSREKKERFSLILESASTNQTSMYLCASTLIQGTAFFGQGTRLTVV.

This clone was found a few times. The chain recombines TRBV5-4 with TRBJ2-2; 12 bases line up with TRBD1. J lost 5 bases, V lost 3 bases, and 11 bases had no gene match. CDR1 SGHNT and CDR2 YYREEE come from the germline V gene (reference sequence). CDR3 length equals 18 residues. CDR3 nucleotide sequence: TGTGCCAGCAGCTCGTCACCGGGACAGGGGGCCTTAACCGGGGAGCTGTTTTTT. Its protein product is CASSSSPGQGALTGELFF.

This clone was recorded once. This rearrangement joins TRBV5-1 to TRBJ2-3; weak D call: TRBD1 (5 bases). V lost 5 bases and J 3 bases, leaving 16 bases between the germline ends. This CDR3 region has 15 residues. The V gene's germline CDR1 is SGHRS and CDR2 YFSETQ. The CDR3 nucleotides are TGCGCCAGCAGGTTTGGGGCGATGTCTACAGATACGCAGTATTTT. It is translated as CASRFGAMSTDTQYF.

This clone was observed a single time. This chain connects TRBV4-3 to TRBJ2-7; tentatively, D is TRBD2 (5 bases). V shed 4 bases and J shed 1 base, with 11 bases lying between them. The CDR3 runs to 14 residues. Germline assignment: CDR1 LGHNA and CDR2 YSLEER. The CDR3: CASSLLRGSYEQYF. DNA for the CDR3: TGCGCCAGCAGCCTCCTACGGGGTTCCTACGAGCAGTACTTC.

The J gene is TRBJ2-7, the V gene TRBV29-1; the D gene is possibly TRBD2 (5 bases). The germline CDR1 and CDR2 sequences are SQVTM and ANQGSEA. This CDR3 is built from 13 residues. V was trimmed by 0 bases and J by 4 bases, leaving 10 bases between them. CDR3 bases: TGCAGCGTTGAAGAGCGGGCAGGATACGAGCAGTACTTC. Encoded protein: CSVEERAGYEQYF.